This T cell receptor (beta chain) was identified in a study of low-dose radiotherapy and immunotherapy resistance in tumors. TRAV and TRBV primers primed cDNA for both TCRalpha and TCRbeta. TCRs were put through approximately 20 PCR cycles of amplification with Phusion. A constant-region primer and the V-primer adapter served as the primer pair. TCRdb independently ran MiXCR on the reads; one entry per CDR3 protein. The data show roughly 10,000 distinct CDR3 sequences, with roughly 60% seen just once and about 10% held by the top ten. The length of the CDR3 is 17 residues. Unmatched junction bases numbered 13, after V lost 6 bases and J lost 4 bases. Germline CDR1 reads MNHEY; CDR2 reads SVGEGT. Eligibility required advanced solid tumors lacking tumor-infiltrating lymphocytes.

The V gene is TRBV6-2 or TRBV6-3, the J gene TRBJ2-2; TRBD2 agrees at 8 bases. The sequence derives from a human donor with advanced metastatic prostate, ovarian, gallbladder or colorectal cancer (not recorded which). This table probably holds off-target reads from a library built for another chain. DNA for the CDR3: TGTGCCAGCAGCCTCCGGAGTTCGCGGGAGGCCACCGGGGAGCTGTTTTTT. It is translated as CASSLRSSREATGELFF.